Each of the 27 T cell receptor beta chains below was sequenced from the same sample in a study of Graves' ophthalmopathy and Graves' hyperthyroidism. Amplification from RNA transcripts yielded the TCR beta CDR3 regions. An opening RT-PCR round employed HTBI primers and preceded a second-round multiplex PCR. TCRdb itself ran the multiplex PCR reads through MiXCR, one entry per CDR3 protein. The table shows about 550,000 distinct CDR3 sequences, with roughly 39% occurring only once. Sequencing was performed on peripheral blood or thyroid tissue (not recorded which). The source is an adult man with Graves' hyperthyroidism.

CDR3 sequence reads: CSAREGASLDDTQYF. CDR3 bases: TGCAGTGCTAGAGAGGGGGCTAGCCTTGACGATACGCAGTATTTT. The V call is TRBV20-1, the J call TRBJ2-3, with TRBD1 as a possible D gene (6 bases). This CDR3 region has 15 residues. From germline, CDR1 is DFQATT and CDR2 SNEGSKA (reference sequence). V shed 0 bases and J shed 6 bases, with 16 bases lying between them.

With regard to this clonotype: With a much larger clone just one base away, this may be a read error. The genes are TRBV3-1 and TRBJ2-7; no definite D call. CDR1 and CDR2 from the germline V gene are LGHDT and YNNKEL (reference sequence). The CDR3 is made up of 12 amino acids. CDR3 bases: TGTGCCAGCAGCCAAGGATTTGACGAGCAGCACTTC. It is translated as CASSQGFDEQHF.

This chain connects TRBV29-1 to TRBJ2-5, with D perhaps TRBD1 or TRBD2 (5 bases each). Trimming took off 8 bases at V and 5 bases at J, with 18 bases between the two ends. The CDR3 totals 13 residues. CDR1 SQVTM and CDR2 ANQGSEA come from the germline V gene. The CDR3 DNA follows: TGCAGCCAAGGGACCCTTCAGCGGGAGACCCAGTACTTC. Translating gives CSQGTLQRETQYF.

CDR3 bases: TGTGCCACCAGTGATGAAACAGGGACAGGGGGCAATCAGCCCCAGCATTTT. Amino acid sequence: CATSDETGTGGNQPQHF. This rearrangement joins TRBV24-1 to TRBJ1-5; 10 bases map to TRBD1. The CDR3 extends over 17 amino acids. Germline CDR1 and CDR2: KGHDR and SFDVKD. V gave up 3 bases and J gave up 2 bases; unmatched junction bases: 6.

This clonotype occurred many times. V and J are TRBV7-9 and TRBJ1-1, with 9 nucleotides matching TRBD1. J lost 1 base, V lost 6 bases, and 6 bases had no gene match. Germline assignment: CDR1 SEHNR and CDR2 FQNEAQ (reference sequence). The CDR3 covers 15 residues. The CDR3 loop reads CASRSGQGQNTEAFF. CDR3 bases: TGTGCCAGCAGGTCGGGACAGGGACAGAACACTGAAGCTTTCTTT.

V gene TRBV5-1 combines with J gene TRBJ1-6; D gene ambiguous. Trimming cost V 5 bases and J 10 bases, with 16 bases left between them. The V gene's germline CDR1 is SGHRS and CDR2 YFSETQ. CDR3 length: 14 residues. CDR3 sequence: CASRVEGRRSPLHF. CDR3 DNA sequence: TGCGCCAGCAGGGTGGAGGGCAGGCGCTCACCCCTCCACTTT.

Regarding this clonotype: This may be a read error, as it is one base from a much larger clone. Since no conserved phenylalanine or tryptophan closes the CDR3, a read error is the likely cause. The chain joins TRBV14 to TRBJ1-1; 7 bases map to TRBD1. The V and J ends lost 4 bases and 1 base, in that order; junction bases with no gene match: 6. Germline CDR1 reads SGHDN; CDR2 reads FVKESK. The CDR3 has 15 residues. CDR3 nucleotides: TGTGCCAGCAGCCCTCGACAGGGTACGAACACTGAAGCTTTCCTT. Residues: CASSPRQGTNTEAFL.

This clonotype was observed once. This chain links TRBV20-1 with TRBJ1-2, with D possibly matching TRBD1 (5 bases). V dropped 0 bases and J dropped 9 bases, with 17 bases sitting between them. In germline, CDR1 is DFQATT, CDR2 SNEGSKA (reference sequence). The CDR3 spans 14 residues. For the CDR3, the DNA is TGCAGTGCTAGAGACAGGGAGATGGGGTATAGCTACACCTTC. Amino acid sequence: CSARDREMGYSYTF.

As regards this clonotype: The junction shows a germline mismatch at one end, possibly a read error. V usage is TRBV9 and J usage is TRBJ1-6; TRBD1 matches at 8 bases. Germline V lookup: CDR1 SGDLS, CDR2 YYNGEE. This CDR3 region has 14 residues. This CDR3 is CASSVDRDDSPLHF. The CDR3 coding sequence is TGTGCCAGCAGCGTGGACAGGGATGATTCGCCCCTCCACTTT.

This clonotype occurred a few times. Being one base from a much bigger clone, this may be a read error. The V and J genes are TRBV19 and TRBJ2-7, with D perhaps matching TRBD2 (6 bases). CDR3 length: 15 residues. Looked up from germline, CDR1 is LNHDA and CDR2 is SQIVND (reference sequence). V lost 5 bases and J 5 bases, leaving 19 bases between the germline ends. Written as DNA, the CDR3 is TGTGCCAGTAGTGTATCCGGGACTCAGTCCCACGAGCAGTACTTC. It codes for CASSVSGTQSHEQYF. Full variable domain (remainder filled in from reference TRBV19 and TRBJ2-7): DGGITQSPKYLFRKEGQNVTLSCEQNLNHDAMYWYRQDPGQGLRLIYYSQIVNDFQKGDIAEGYSVSREKKESFPLTVTSAQKNPTAFYLCASSVSGTQSHEQYFGPGTRLTVT.

This chain links TRBV12-3 or TRBV12-4 with TRBJ2-2, with 7 bases aligning to TRBD1. This CDR3 spans 16 amino acids. The junction had 13 bases not matched to a gene; V was cut back by 8 bases and J by 4 bases. CDR3 in DNA: TGTGCCAGCTCACTACTCGGGACAGCTTTCACCGGGGAGCTGTTTTTT. It encodes CASSLLGTAFTGELFF.

This rearrangement joins TRBV5-6 to TRBJ1-1, with 7 bases aligning to TRBD1. Unmatched junction bases numbered 16, after V lost 9 bases and J lost 11 bases. Germline values: CDR1 SGHDT, CDR2 YYEEEE. This CDR3 comprises 13 residues. The CDR3 coding sequence is TGTGCCACAAGACAGGGCGGAGGAATGCTGGCTTTCTTT. The encoded protein is CATRQGGGMLAFF.

The sample holds a few counts of this clonotype. This likely reflects a read error, since a far larger clone is one base away. The chain has TRBV5-6 and TRBJ1-1; D uncertain. The CDR3 is 12 residues long. Germline V CDR1 and CDR2: SGHDT, YYEEEE. The DNA for the CDR3 is TGTACCAGCAGCTTGTGGGGCACTGAAGCTTTCTTT. Its protein is CTSSLWGTEAFF.

Comments on this clonotype: A clone one base away is much larger, so this may be a read error. The chain is built from TRBV10-3 and TRBJ1-1, with D possibly matching TRBD1 (5 bases). V lost 5 bases to trimming and J lost 1 base, with 17 bases between them. The CDR3 consists of 16 residues. Germline loops: CDR1 ENHRY, CDR2 SYGVKD. The CDR3 here is CAISRIGQGKNTEAFF. The CDR3, as DNA: TGTGCCATCAGTCGCATTGGACAAGGGAAGAACACTGAAGCTTTCTTT.

This chain connects TRBV13 to TRBJ2-7; D tentatively reads TRBD1 or TRBD2 (5 bases each). Germline-derived CDR1 and CDR2 are PRHDT and FYEKMQ (reference sequence). V was shortened by 5 bases and J by 0 bases, with 11 bases between the two germline ends. This CDR3 comprises 14 residues. The DNA of the CDR3 is TGTGCCAGCAGCCCTCGGGACCGCTCCTACGAGCAGTACTTC. It translates to CASSPRDRSYEQYF.

This clonotype showed up many times. The V call is TRBV2, the J call TRBJ2-2; TRBD2 aligns across 7 bases. The CDR3 length is 15 residues. The V segment lost 8 bases and the J segment 1 base; nucleotides outside the gene matches: 7. Germline CDR1 SNHLY, CDR2 FYNNEI. CDR3 residues: CASGGEKGNTGELFF. The DNA for the CDR3 is TGTGCCAGCGGGGGGGAGAAGGGGAACACCGGGGAGCTGTTTTTT.

This chain connects TRBV28 to TRBJ2-7; 10 nucleotides match TRBD1. The V and J ends lost 5 bases and 2 bases, in that order; junction bases with no gene match: 3. Germline V gives CDR1 MDHEN, CDR2 SYDVKM. The CDR3 consists of 14 residues. CDR3 in DNA: TGTGCCAGCAGTAGGACAGGGGGAACCTACGAGCAGTACTTC. This gives the protein CASSRTGGTYEQYF. Using reference TRBV28 and TRBJ2-7 for the parts outside the CDR3, the full variable domain is DVKVTQSSRYLVKRTGEKVFLECVQDMDHENMFWYRQDPGLGLRLIYFSYDVKMKEKGDIPEGYSVSREKKERFSLILESASTNQTSMYLCASSRTGGTYEQYFGPGTRLTVT.

The rearrangement links TRBV7-8 to TRBJ1-3, with 7 nucleotides matching TRBD1. The CDR3 covers 16 residues. The V gene end was trimmed by 6 bases and the J gene end by 0 bases; junction bases not matched to a gene: 8. Germline CDR1 SGHVS, CDR2 FQNEAQ. Here the CDR3 reads CASSEGAALSGNTIYF. CDR3 nucleotides: TGTGCCAGCAGTGAGGGGGCAGCACTCTCTGGAAACACCATATATTTT.

The V call is TRBV25-1, the J call TRBJ2-2; D gene ambiguous. The germline CDR1 and CDR2 sequences are MGHDK and SYGVNS. V gave up 7 bases and J gave up 0 bases, with 12 bases separating them. The CDR3 spans 15 residues. The CDR3 reads CASTIDTPNTGELFF. The CDR3 DNA sequence: TGTGCCAGCACTATAGACACCCCGAACACCGGGGAGCTGTTTTTT.

The chain carries TRBV7-9 and TRBJ2-7, with 10 positions matching TRBD2. After removal of 11 bases from V and 0 bases from J, the junction contained 7 bases not matched to a gene. In germline, CDR1 is SEHNR, CDR2 FQNEAQ (reference sequence). This CDR3 is built from 14 residues. CDR3 DNA: TGTGCCTGGAATCCTAGCGGGAGCTCCTACGAGCAGTACTTC. It yields the protein CAWNPSGSSYEQYF.

V is TRBV6-5 and J is TRBJ1-1, with D possibly being TRBD1 (6 bases). Germline CDR1 and CDR2: MNHEY and SVGAGI. Trimming took off 8 bases at V and 5 bases at J, with 21 bases between the two ends. The CDR3 extends over 15 amino acids. The CDR3 loop reads CASEPTGISGTEAFF. Written as DNA, the CDR3 is TGTGCCAGCGAGCCAACAGGGATCTCGGGGACTGAAGCTTTCTTT.

This clonotype was detected only once. The gene calls are TRBV29-1 and TRBJ2-7; D possibly corresponds to TRBD1 (5 bases). The CDR3 is 12 amino acids. The germline V and J ends were trimmed by 8 bases and 2 bases, with 13 bases remaining between them. Germline V gene data show CDR1 as SQVTM and CDR2 as ANQGSEA. CDR3 nucleotides: TGCAGCTTGGCGGCAGGGACCTACGAGCAGTACTTC. Translation gives CSLAAGTYEQYF.

V and J are TRBV12-3 or TRBV12-4 and TRBJ1-1, with unresolved D. Trimming took 7 bases from V and 10 from J, leaving 22 bases between them. The CDR3 length is 14 residues. Here the CDR3 DNA reads TGTGCCAGCATCTTTAGTCGGGGTCTGTGGCGAGCTTTCTTT. This encodes CASIFSRGLWRAFF.

The chain is built from TRBV7-9 and TRBJ2-7; TRBD2 matches at 14 bases. V trimming: 5 bases; J trimming: 7 bases; junction bases outside the gene matches: 7. The CDR3 has 15 amino acids. Germline CDR1 and CDR2: SEHNR and FQNEAQ (reference sequence). The CDR3 DNA reads as TGTGCCAGCAGCCCGACTAGCGGGAGGGCCTTTGAGCAGTACTTC. Its translation is CASSPTSGRAFEQYF.

This chain connects TRBV6-6 to TRBJ1-2; TRBD1 matches 7 bases. CDR3 length: 15 amino acids. Trimming at V came to 5 bases and at J to 3 bases, leaving 9 bases not matched to a gene. Per the germline V gene, CDR1 is MNHNY and CDR2 is SVGAGI (reference sequence). The chain's CDR3 is CASSDHRGLDYGYTF. The CDR3 region has the DNA TGTGCCAGCAGTGACCACAGGGGTTTGGACTATGGCTACACCTTC.

This clonotype was observed a handful of times. The CDR3 spells CASSLAARTDYSYEQYF. DNA for the CDR3: TGTGCCAGCAGCTTAGCAGCTCGGACAGACTACTCCTACGAGCAGTACTTC. V is TRBV7-9 and J is TRBJ2-7, with a possible D match to TRBD1 (6 bases). The CDR3 runs 17 residues. V shed 0 bases and J shed 0 bases, with 15 bases lying between them. Germline V gene data show CDR1 as SEHNR and CDR2 as FQNEAQ (reference sequence).

This clonotype was seen only a few times. The chain combines TRBV7-9 with TRBJ2-7, with 7 positions matching TRBD1. The CDR3 has 16 amino acids. After removal of 2 bases from V and 0 bases from J, the junction contained 7 bases not matched to a gene. Germline CDR1 is SEHNR and CDR2 is FQNEAQ (reference sequence). In DNA form, the CDR3 reads TGTGCCAGCAGCTTAACGACAGGGCTACTCTCCTACGAGCAGTACTTC. Translated: CASSLTTGLLSYEQYF.